This paragraph reports one T cell receptor beta chain. The specificity of this receptor is unknown. Nothing much larger sits one base from this clone, and base qualities are not available. This entry is derived from a study of early T cells in non-severe SARS-CoV-2 infection (dated by TCRdb to about 2021). With respect to the entire study: TCR sequencing used bulk RNA from unsorted whole blood, so alpha and beta chains could not be paired.

Set within a cohort of healthcare workers in London, UK, this nested case-control study involved weekly PCR testing of nasopharyngeal swabs along with blood sampling. Healthcare workers were recruited during the week of the UK lockdown, between 23 and 31 March 2020, and followed weekly for up to roughly 16 weeks. V loses 5 bases of germline sequence and J loses 6 bases, and the interval between the two ends is 8 bases. The germline V gene gives CDR1 as MNHEY and CDR2 as SVGEGT. The CDR3, from cysteine to phenylalanine, totals 11 residues. The entry retains the CDR3 DNA only, 33 bases that are in frame from base 1. Overall study outcomes, separate from this receptor: VDJdb matching was skewed toward anti-spike CD8 responses, so virus-specific expansions were likely underestimated and private and CD4 specificities were missed.

To prepare the library, 5' RACE was applied. These reads were obtained on a NextSeq 500. In the TCR library protocol, unique molecular identifiers were attached to individual cDNA molecules to correct for PCR bias and sequencing error. Both TCR alpha and beta chains were sequenced, and tight co-correlation was observed between alpha and beta sequence abundances in each sample. As for the authors' bioinformatics: Decombinator V4 was used to annotate TCR sequences for V gene, J gene and CDR3. Expanded TCRs were defined as changing significantly between any two time points under a Poisson model with p below 0.0001. TCR abundances were normalised to the total number of TCRs sequenced in each sample and reported as counts per million. TRAV1-2 paired with TRAJ12, TRAJ20 or TRAJ33 defined MAIT TCRs, while TRAV10 paired with TRAJ18 defined iNKT TCRs. VDJdb, accessed 1 November 2021, was searched for CMV, EBV and SARS-CoV-2 annotated TCRs, with TCRs annotated for multiple antigens excluded. TCRdb reworked the public reads: Q25 trimming with fastp, MiXCR clone assembly, productive beta chains retained. CDR3 protein sequences are deduplicated, and each keeps its most common genes and DNA. For this entry, the V and J calls and clone size follow TCRdb and not the study's own pipeline. For this sample the table gives 85,000 to 100,000 distinct CDR3 sequences, of which about 15% were detected only once. The ten largest clones add up to roughly 1.3% of the sample.

This sequence uses TRBV6-2 or TRBV6-3 and TRBJ2-7; no D gene is confidently identified. Sequencing was carried out using whole blood. This TCR derives from an adult who was a healthcare worker with PCR-confirmed SARS-CoV-2 infection or an uninfected control (not recorded which). The DNA sequence is given as TGTGCCAGCAGTCGACAACTCGAGCAGTACTTC. Its translation reads: CASSRQLEQYF.